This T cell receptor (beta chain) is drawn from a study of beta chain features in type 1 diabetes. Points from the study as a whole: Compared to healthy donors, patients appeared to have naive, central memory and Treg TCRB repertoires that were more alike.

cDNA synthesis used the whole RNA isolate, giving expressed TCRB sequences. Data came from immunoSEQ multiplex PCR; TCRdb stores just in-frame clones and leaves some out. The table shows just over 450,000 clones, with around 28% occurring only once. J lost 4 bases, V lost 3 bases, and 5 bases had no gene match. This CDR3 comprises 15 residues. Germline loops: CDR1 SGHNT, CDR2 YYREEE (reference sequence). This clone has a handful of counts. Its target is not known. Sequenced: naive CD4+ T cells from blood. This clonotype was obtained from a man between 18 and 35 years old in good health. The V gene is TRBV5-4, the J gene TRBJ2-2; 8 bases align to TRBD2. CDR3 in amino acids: CASSWTSWSTGELFF. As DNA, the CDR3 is TGTGCCAGCAGCTGGACTAGCTGGAGCACCGGGGAGCTGTTTTTT.